Below, 25 T cell receptor beta chains from the same sample are listed, as sequenced in a study of cytomegalovirus exposure and HLA in healthy donors. With 60 Vbeta and 13 Jbeta primers, the PCR was carried out. Profiling relied on immunoSEQ multiplex PCR, and the TCRdb table lists in-frame clones only, not all of them. The sample contains around 85,000 clones, 80% of which appear only once. The sample taken for sequencing was PBMCs. These receptors all come from a woman between 50 and 59 years old in good health and CMV-seropositive.

This clone is medium-sized within its sample. V and J are TRBV6-5 and TRBJ1-2; no clear D gene. Germline V lookup: CDR1 MNHEY, CDR2 SVGAGI. The CDR3 totals 12 residues. V was trimmed by 2 bases and J by 6 bases, leaving 7 bases between them. As DNA, the CDR3 is TGTGCCAGCAGTTACGGAGGGAATGGCTACACCTTC. Protein: CASSYGGNGYTF.

The rearrangement links TRBV14 to TRBJ1-4; possibly TRBD1 for D (6 bases). The germline V and J ends were trimmed by 1 base and 8 bases, with 14 bases remaining between them. The CDR3 runs 15 residues. Germline-derived CDR1 and CDR2 are SGHDN and FVKESK. The CDR3 spells CASSQGAGAREKLFF. The CDR3 coding sequence is TGTGCCAGCAGCCAAGGGGCGGGGGCGAGAGAAAAACTGTTTTTT. Variable domain in full (rest from reference TRBV14 and TRBJ1-4): EAGVTQFPSHSVIEKGQTVTLRCDPISGHDNLYWYRRVMGKEIKFLLHFVKESKQDESGMPNNRFLAERTGGTYSTLKVQPAELEDSGVYFCASSQGAGAREKLFFGSGTQLSVL.

The chain combines TRBV19 with TRBJ1-1; TRBD1 might be the D (5 bases). The V gene's germline CDR1 is LNHDA and CDR2 SQIVND (reference sequence). The V and J ends lost 8 bases and 10 bases respectively, with 11 bases between them. The CDR3 totals 10 residues. In nucleotides, the CDR3 is TGTGCCAGTCGGGGGGTAGGAGCTTTCTTT. Residues: CASRGVGAFF. Using reference TRBV19 and TRBJ1-1 for the parts outside the CDR3, the full variable domain is DGGITQSPKYLFRKEGQNVTLSCEQNLNHDAMYWYRQDPGQGLRLIYYSQIVNDFQKGDIAEGYSVSREKKESFPLTVTSAQKNPTAFYLCASRGVGAFFGQGTRLTVV.

The chain employs TRBV11-2 and TRBJ2-1; 11 bases agree with TRBD2. The V segment lost 5 bases and the J segment 6 bases; nucleotides outside the gene matches: 3. The CDR3 spans 14 residues. Germline loops: CDR1 SGHAT, CDR2 FQNNGV. CDR3 coding DNA: TGTGCCAGCAGCGCGGGACTAGCGGTCAATGAGCAGTTCTTC. Translating gives CASSAGLAVNEQFF. Full variable domain (remainder filled in from reference TRBV11-2 and TRBJ2-1): EAGVAQSPRYKIIEKRQSVAFWCNPISGHATLYWYQQILGQGPKLLIQFQNNGVVDDSQLPKDRFSAERLKGVDSTLKIQPAKLEDSAVYLCASSAGLAVNEQFFGPGTRLTVL.

This clone has only a few counts. V is TRBV7-2 and J is TRBJ2-6; possibly TRBD1 for D (6 bases). Germline CDR1 SGHTA, CDR2 FQGNSA. The CDR3 covers 15 residues. The ends were cut back, 5 bases at V and 0 bases at J, with 8 bases in the middle. CDR3 sequence: CASSGQFSGANVLTF. CDR3 nucleotide sequence: TGTGCCAGCAGCGGACAGTTCTCTGGGGCCAACGTCCTGACTTTC.

The chain combines TRBV5-1 with TRBJ1-1; tentatively, D is TRBD1 (6 bases). The germline V gene encodes CDR1 SGHRS and CDR2 YFSETQ. V lost 5 bases and J lost 2, with 13 bases in between. This CDR3 region has 14 residues. The DNA of the CDR3 is TGCGCCAGCAGACCTTCGACAGGAAACACTGAAGCTTTCTTT. It yields the protein CASRPSTGNTEAFF.

A word on this clone: The same CDR3 is also encoded by other DNA sequences in this sample. V gene TRBV27 combines with J gene TRBJ2-7; 9 nucleotides agree with TRBD1. The germline CDR1 and CDR2 sequences are MNHEY and SMNVEV (reference sequence). The CDR3 runs to 15 residues. The CDR3 sequence is CASSFPPGQGHEQYV. CDR3 nucleotides: TGTGCCAGTAGTTTTCCGCCGGGACAGGGACACGAGCAGTACGTC.

The V call is TRBV5-1, the J call TRBJ2-5; a weak D match, TRBD1 (6 bases). Germline assignment: CDR1 SGHRS and CDR2 YFSETQ. The CDR3 length is 14 residues. V lost 0 bases, J lost 4 bases, and 10 bases lay in between. The CDR3 DNA follows: TGCGCCAGCAGCTTGGATGGCAGGGGAGAGACCCAGTACTTC. Its translation: CASSLDGRGETQYF.

V is TRBV19 and J is TRBJ2-2, with D possibly being TRBD2 (5 bases). The germline V and J ends were trimmed by 7 bases and 4 bases, with 19 bases remaining between them. Germline-derived CDR1 and CDR2 are LNHDA and SQIVND (reference sequence). CDR3 length: 16 amino acids. The CDR3 loop reads CASNAGRAVGTGELFF. The CDR3 nucleotides read TGTGCCAGTAACGCGGGCCGGGCCGTTGGCACCGGGGAGCTGTTTTTT.

The chain couples TRBV7-8 to TRBJ2-1; D gene ambiguous. Germline loops: CDR1 SGHVS, CDR2 FQNEAQ. Trimming left V 5 bases short and J 7 bases short, with 9 bases between. This CDR3 region has 12 residues. CDR3 nucleotide sequence: TGTGCCAGCAGCCACCCCAGGAATGAGCAGTTCTTC. Protein sequence: CASSHPRNEQFF. The entire variable domain, with the rest obtained from reference TRBV7-8 and TRBJ2-1, is as follows: GAGVSQSPRYKVAKRGQDVALRCDPISGHVSLFWYQQALGQGPEFLTYFQNEAQLDKSGLPSDRFFAERPEGSVSTLKIQRTQQEDSAVYLCASSHPRNEQFFGPGTRLTVL.

This sequence joins TRBV29-1 and TRBJ2-7; 8 bases are shared with TRBD2. V shed 4 bases, J shed 5 bases, and the junction held 1 base outside the gene matches. The germline V gene has CDR1 SQVTM and CDR2 ANQGSEA. The CDR3 extends over 11 amino acids. The CDR3 reads CSVALADEQYV. The CDR3 DNA reads TGCAGCGTTGCACTAGCGGACGAGCAGTACGTC.

This clone was counted once. This chain links TRBV10-1 with TRBJ1-1; 11 bases are shared with TRBD1. The CDR3 spans 13 residues. V dropped 0 bases and J dropped 10; count of bases not matched to a gene: 1. CDR1 is WNHNN, CDR2 SYGVQD, per germline (reference sequence). The CDR3 loop is CASSESGTGGAFF. DNA for the CDR3: TGCGCCAGCAGTGAGTCCGGGACAGGGGGAGCTTTCTTT.

V gene TRBV5-1 combines with J gene TRBJ1-1; D is unclear. CDR3 size: 14 residues. Trimming shortened V by 2 bases and J by 5 bases, and 13 bases separated the two germline ends. Germline V gene lookup returns CDR1 SGHRS and CDR2 YFSETQ. The CDR3 protein is CASSFTPAGTEAFF. The CDR3 region has the DNA TGCGCCAGCAGCTTTACCCCTGCGGGTACTGAAGCTTTCTTT.

The rearrangement links TRBV5-4 to TRBJ2-7; possible D gene TRBD1, 5 bases. Germline V gene sequence: CDR1 SGHNT, CDR2 YYREEE (reference sequence). Trimming left V 4 bases short and J 0 bases short, with 11 bases between. The CDR3 sequence is 14 residues long. For the CDR3, the DNA is TGTGCCAGCAGCCATGGGGCGAACTCCTACGAGCAGTACGTC. Residues: CASSHGANSYEQYV.

The V and J genes are TRBV5-1 and TRBJ2-1; D is unresolved. Looked up from germline, CDR1 is SGHRS and CDR2 is YFSETQ. The V end lost 0 bases, the J end lost 1 base, and 5 bases lay between the germline ends. The CDR3 loop spans 14 amino acids. The CDR3 nucleotides read TGCGCCAGCAGCTTGGATTCTTCCTACAATGAGCAGTTCTTC. Translated: CASSLDSSYNEQFF.

The CDR3, as DNA: TGCGCCAGCAGCTTGGGGTCGAGCTCCTACAATGAGCAGTTCTTC. As protein: CASSLGSSSYNEQFF. The genes are TRBV5-1 and TRBJ2-1; D is uncertain. Germline CDR1 SGHRS, CDR2 YFSETQ. Trimming cost V 0 bases and J 0 bases, with 7 bases left between them. This CDR3 has 15 amino acids.

The chain carries TRBV6-5 and TRBJ2-1, with TRBD2 matching 8 bases. Looked up from germline, CDR1 is MNHEY and CDR2 is SVGAGI. The J segment lost 1 base and the V segment lost 8 bases, leaving 4 bases of the junction unmatched. CDR3 length equals 14 residues. The CDR3 DNA sequence: TGTGCCAGCCGTCGGGGGGGGTCCTACAATGAGCAGTTCTTC. Translation gives CASRRGGSYNEQFF.

The rearrangement joins TRBV4-1 to TRBJ1-1; 7 bases map to TRBD1. The trim removed 0 bases at V and 11 bases at J, leaving 6 bases unmatched. The CDR3 has 13 residues. CDR1 and CDR2 (germline): MGHRA, YSYEKL. CDR3 nucleotide sequence: TGCGCCAGCAGCCAAGAGGGGAGACAGGGCGCTTTCTTT. It translates to CASSQEGRQGAFF.

The V and J genes are TRBV5-4 and TRBJ2-5; a weak D match, TRBD1 (6 bases). This CDR3 has 15 residues. Between the trimmed V and J ends, which lost 3 bases and 2 bases, there was a span of 14 bases. Looked up from germline, CDR1 is SGHNT and CDR2 is YYREEE (reference sequence). The CDR3 is CASSYKLGTQETQYF. CDR3 sequence (DNA): TGTGCCAGCAGCTATAAGCTCGGGACACAAGAGACCCAGTACTTC.

The chain carries TRBV11-2 and TRBJ2-5, with a weak D call TRBD2 (6 bases). The CDR3 consists of 12 residues. Germline V gene lookup returns CDR1 SGHAT and CDR2 FQNNGV. Trimming took off 5 bases at V and 9 bases at J, with 13 bases between the two ends. CDR3 protein: CASSPTAGPQYF. CDR3 DNA: TGTGCCAGCAGCCCAACTGCGGGACCCCAGTACTTC. The full variable domain, rest sourced from reference TRBV11-2 and TRBJ2-5, is EAGVAQSPRYKIIEKRQSVAFWCNPISGHATLYWYQQILGQGPKLLIQFQNNGVVDDSQLPKDRFSAERLKGVDSTLKIQPAKLEDSAVYLCASSPTAGPQYFGPGTRLLVL.

The table lists this clone with a few counts. The chain uses TRBV27 and TRBJ1-6, with a tentative D call TRBD1 (6 bases). The CDR3 sequence is 17 residues long. Per the germline V gene, CDR1 is MNHEY and CDR2 is SMNVEV (reference sequence). Trimming took off 4 bases at V and 4 bases at J, with 17 bases between the two ends. CDR3: CASSSLMTRGYNSPLHF. The CDR3 region has the DNA TGTGCCAGCAGTTCCCTCATGACGAGGGGGTATAATTCACCCCTCCACTTT.

The chain employs TRBV19 and TRBJ1-2, with TRBD1 as a possible D gene (6 bases). Germline values: CDR1 LNHDA, CDR2 SQIVND (reference sequence). The length of the CDR3 is 15 residues. Trimming left V 4 bases short and J 4 bases short, with 16 bases between. The CDR3, as DNA: TGTGCCAGTAGTAGAATCCCTGGACAGAGCTATGGCTACACCTTC. It is translated as CASSRIPGQSYGYTF. The full variable domain, with the rest looked up from reference TRBV19 and TRBJ1-2, is DGGITQSPKYLFRKEGQNVTLSCEQNLNHDAMYWYRQDPGQGLRLIYYSQIVNDFQKGDIAEGYSVSREKKESFPLTVTSAQKNPTAFYLCASSRIPGQSYGYTFGSGTRLTVV.

The chain is built from TRBV12-5 and TRBJ2-1; 11 nucleotides agree with TRBD2. Trimming cost V 0 bases and J 5 bases; bases outside gene matches: 9. The CDR3 has 18 residues. Germline V gene data show CDR1 as LGHNT and CDR2 as FRNRAP. CDR3: CASGLVQLAGVSHNEQFF. CDR3 DNA sequence: TGTGCTAGTGGTTTGGTACAACTAGCGGGAGTATCCCACAATGAGCAGTTCTTC.

CDR3 residues: CAAASYEQYV. CDR3 nucleotides: TGCGCGGCGGCCTCCTACGAGCAGTACGTC. This chain joins TRBV20-1 and TRBJ2-7; D is undetermined. The CDR3 covers 10 residues. Germline V gene lookup returns CDR1 DFQATT and CDR2 SNEGSKA (reference sequence).

J is TRBJ1-1 and V is TRBV7-2; D is undetermined. This CDR3 comprises 16 residues. Germline V gene lookup returns CDR1 SGHTA and CDR2 FQGNSA. Trimming shortened V by 1 base and J by 0 bases, and 12 bases separated the two germline ends. CDR3: CASSLGVGRVNTEAFF. DNA for the CDR3: TGTGCCAGCAGCTTAGGAGTGGGGAGGGTGAACACTGAAGCTTTCTTT.